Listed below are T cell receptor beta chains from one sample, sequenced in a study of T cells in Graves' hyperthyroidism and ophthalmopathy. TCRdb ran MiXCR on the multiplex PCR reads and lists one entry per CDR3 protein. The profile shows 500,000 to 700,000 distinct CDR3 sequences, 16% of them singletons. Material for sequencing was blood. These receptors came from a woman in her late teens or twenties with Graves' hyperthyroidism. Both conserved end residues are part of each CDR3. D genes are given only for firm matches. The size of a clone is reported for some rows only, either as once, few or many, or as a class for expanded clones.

CDR3 protein: CASCSPRTTYEQYF; CDR3 DNA: TGTGCCAGCTGCAGCCCGAGGACCACTTACGAGCAGTACTTC; J gene: TRBJ2-7; V gene: TRBV6-1; D gene: NA; clone size: few
CDR3 protein: CASSQGPTDSYRSGYTF; CDR3 DNA: TGTGCCAGCAGCCAAGGCCCAACTGACAGTTACCGCAGTGGCTACACCTTC; J gene: TRBJ1-2; V gene: TRBV7-2; D gene: NA; clone size: NA
CDR3 protein: CASSQEWGSTRETQYF; CDR3 DNA: TGCGCCAGCAGCCAAGAGTGGGGCAGCACCCGAGAGACCCAGTACTTC; J gene: TRBJ2-5; V gene: TRBV4-3; D gene: NA; clone size: NA
CDR3 protein: CASSEPLQQANNEQFF; CDR3 DNA: TGTGCCAGCAGTGAACCATTGCAGCAGGCGAACAATGAGCAGTTCTTC; J gene: TRBJ2-1; V gene: TRBV2; D gene: NA; clone size: few
CDR3 protein: CATSPGGKMNTEAFF; CDR3 DNA: TGTGCCACCAGCCCAGGGGGAAAGATGAACACTGAAGCTTTCTTT; J gene: TRBJ1-1; V gene: TRBV15; D gene: TRBD1; clone size: NA
CDR3 protein: CASSYGQGVTYEQYF; CDR3 DNA: TGTGCCAGCAGTTACGGACAGGGGGTCACCTACGAGCAGTACTTC; J gene: TRBJ2-7; V gene: TRBV6-5; D gene: TRBD1; clone size: many
CDR3 protein: CASSEWGEAEQFF; CDR3 DNA: TGTGCCAGCAGTGAATGGGGGGAAGCCGAGCAGTTCTTC; J gene: TRBJ2-1; V gene: TRBV25-1; D gene: NA; clone size: few
CDR3 protein: CSASHLGGLETQYF; CDR3 DNA: TGCAGTGCTAGTCATCTGGGGGGCCTGGAGACCCAGTACTTC; J gene: TRBJ2-5; V gene: TRBV20-1; D gene: NA; clone size: NA
CDR3 protein: CASSDDGTPSQPQHF; CDR3 DNA: TGTGCCAGCAGCGACGACGGGACCCCTAGTCAGCCCCAGCATTTT; J gene: TRBJ1-5; V gene: TRBV2; D gene: NA; clone size: many
CDR3 protein: CASRSGTGLRSDTEAFF; CDR3 DNA: TGTGCCAGCAGATCCGGGACAGGGTTAAGGTCAGACACTGAAGCTTTCTTT; J gene: TRBJ1-1; V gene: TRBV12-3/TRBV12-4; D gene: TRBD1; clone size: many
CDR3 protein: CASSLGGGYTF; CDR3 DNA: TGTGCCAGCAGTTTAGGAGGTGGCTACACCTTC; J gene: TRBJ1-2; V gene: TRBV12-3/TRBV12-4; D gene: NA; clone size: many
CDR3 protein: CASSGSVGSRNTEAFF; CDR3 DNA: TGCGCCAGCAGTGGATCCGTGGGGTCCAGGAACACTGAAGCTTTCTTT; J gene: TRBJ1-1; V gene: TRBV10-1; D gene: NA; clone size: NA
CDR3 protein: CASTDSHPGETQYF; CDR3 DNA: TGTGCCAGCACGGACAGTCACCCCGGGGAGACCCAGTACTTC; J gene: TRBJ2-5; V gene: TRBV3-1; D gene: NA; clone size: NA
CDR3 protein: CASSLLAGANTGELFF; CDR3 DNA: TGTGCCAGCAGCTTACTGGCGGGAGCGAACACCGGGGAGCTGTTTTTT; J gene: TRBJ2-2; V gene: TRBV7-2; D gene: TRBD2; clone size: many
CDR3 protein: CASRGLASSETQYF; CDR3 DNA: TGTGCCAGCAGGGGACTAGCTTCCTCCGAGACCCAGTACTTC; J gene: TRBJ2-5; V gene: TRBV6-1; D gene: TRBD2; clone size: few
CDR3 protein: CAISVRGGDNEQFF; CDR3 DNA: TGTGCCATCAGTGTGCGGGGGGGTGACAATGAGCAGTTCTTC; J gene: TRBJ2-1; V gene: TRBV10-3; D gene: TRBD2; clone size: few
CDR3 protein: CASRASPGLAGDIQYF; CDR3 DNA: TGTGCCAGCAGAGCTTCGCCGGGACTAGCTGGGGACATTCAGTACTTC; J gene: TRBJ2-4; V gene: TRBV11-2; D gene: TRBD2; clone size: NA
CDR3 protein: CASSLAMGIQETQYF; CDR3 DNA: TGTGCCAGCAGCTTAGCGATGGGGATACAAGAGACCCAGTACTTC; J gene: TRBJ2-5; V gene: TRBV7-9; D gene: NA; clone size: NA
CDR3 protein: CASSQVGGSAQGETQYF; CDR3 DNA: TGTGCCAGCAGCCAAGTGGGGGGCAGCGCTCAAGGGGAGACCCAGTACTTC; J gene: TRBJ2-5; V gene: TRBV3-1; D gene: NA; clone size: many
CDR3 protein: CASSQSAAGPYIYGYTF; CDR3 DNA: TGTGCCAGCAGCCAGTCCGCGGCAGGGCCCTATATCTATGGCTACACCTTC; J gene: TRBJ1-2; V gene: TRBV14; D gene: NA; clone size: NA
CDR3 protein: CASSLVGGGSEAFF; CDR3 DNA: TGTGCCAGCAGTTTAGTCGGGGGTGGGAGTGAAGCTTTCTTT; J gene: TRBJ1-1; V gene: TRBV12-3/TRBV12-4; D gene: NA; clone size: NA
CDR3 protein: CASSFSGHSPLHF; CDR3 DNA: TGTGCCAGCAGTTTCAGCGGGCATTCACCCCTCCACTTT; J gene: TRBJ1-6; V gene: TRBV28; D gene: NA; clone size: NA
CDR3 protein: CSARDSGTSGAYEQYF; CDR3 DNA: TGCAGTGCTAGAGATAGTGGGACTAGCGGGGCCTACGAGCAGTACTTC; J gene: TRBJ2-7; V gene: TRBV20-1; D gene: TRBD2; clone size: NA
CDR3 protein: CASSFLPDRVGTGELFF; CDR3 DNA: TGTGCCAGCAGCTTCCTCCCAGACAGGGTAGGGACCGGGGAGCTGTTTTTT; J gene: TRBJ2-2; V gene: TRBV9; D gene: TRBD1; clone size: few
CDR3 protein: CASSPEQGAVAKNIQYF; CDR3 DNA: TGTGCCAGCAGTCCAGAACAGGGGGCTGTAGCCAAAAACATTCAGTACTTC; J gene: TRBJ2-4; V gene: TRBV6-1; D gene: TRBD1; clone size: many
CDR3 protein: CASMSTGGLGNEQFF; CDR3 DNA: TGTGCCAGCATGTCGACAGGCGGCCTTGGCAATGAGCAGTTCTTC; J gene: TRBJ2-1; V gene: TRBV6-1; D gene: NA; clone size: NA
CDR3 protein: CASSLGGRSETQYF; CDR3 DNA: TGTGCCAGCAGCTTAGGGGGGCGCTCAGAGACCCAGTACTTC; J gene: TRBJ2-5; V gene: TRBV7-3; D gene: NA; clone size: few
CDR3 protein: CASSFGAGGTYEQYF; CDR3 DNA: TGTGCCAGCAGCTTTGGGGCGGGAGGAACCTACGAGCAGTACTTC; J gene: TRBJ2-7; V gene: TRBV5-4; D gene: TRBD2; clone size: many